The 2 T cell receptor beta chains reported below all come from one sample, sequenced in a study of T cell repertoires in cytomegalovirus infection. MiXCR, run by TCRdb on the reads, gives a single entry per CDR3 protein. The table shows some 600,000 distinct CDR3 sequences, with about 24% occurring only once. Material for sequencing was CD8+ T cells from PBMCs. These receptors came from a human donor in good health (CMV status not recorded). Some clones in this sample may be carry-over from other donors' samples.

In the case of this clonotype: This may arise from a read error, as a much more abundant clone is one base away. J is TRBJ2-5 and V is TRBV7-8; D might be TRBD1 or TRBD2, each matching 5 bases. CDR1 is SGHVS and CDR2 is FQNEAQ in the germline V gene. This CDR3 is 16 amino acids long. CDR3 sequence: CANSFPGATVGGTQYF. The CDR3 coding sequence is TGTGCCAACAGCTTCCCCGGGGCCACCGTAGGAGGGACCCAGTACTTC.

This clonotype was observed many times. This sequence joins TRBV4-1 and TRBJ2-1, with TRBD2 matching over 13 bases. This CDR3 has 15 amino acids. Germline loops: CDR1 MGHRA, CDR2 YSYEKL. The junction had 7 bases not matched to a gene; V was cut back by 4 bases and J by 10 bases. The DNA for the CDR3 is TGCGCCAGCAGCCTAGACGGGACTAGCGGGGAGGAGCAGTTCTTC. Its protein is CASSLDGTSGEEQFF.